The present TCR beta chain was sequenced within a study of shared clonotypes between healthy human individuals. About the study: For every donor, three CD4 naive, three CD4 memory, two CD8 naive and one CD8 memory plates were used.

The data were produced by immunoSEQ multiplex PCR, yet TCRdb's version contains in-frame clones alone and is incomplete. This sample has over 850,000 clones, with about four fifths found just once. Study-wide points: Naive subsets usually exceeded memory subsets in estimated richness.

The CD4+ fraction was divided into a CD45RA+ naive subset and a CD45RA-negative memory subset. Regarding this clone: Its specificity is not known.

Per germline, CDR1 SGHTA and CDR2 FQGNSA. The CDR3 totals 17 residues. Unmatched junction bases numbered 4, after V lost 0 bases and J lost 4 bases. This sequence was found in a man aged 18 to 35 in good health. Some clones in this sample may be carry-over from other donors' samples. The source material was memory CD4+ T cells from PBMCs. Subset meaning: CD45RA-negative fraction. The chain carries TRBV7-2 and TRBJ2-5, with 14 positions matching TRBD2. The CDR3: CASSLARLAGGVETQYF. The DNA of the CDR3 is TGTGCCAGCAGCTTAGCGCGACTAGCGGGAGGGGTAGAGACCCAGTACTTC.